Listed below are T cell receptor beta chains from one sample, sequenced in a study of blood T cells in healthy people across ages. MiXCR, run by TCRdb on the 5' RACE reads, gives a single entry per CDR3 protein. The sample lists 630,000 or so distinct CDR3 sequences; around 32% were seen once. Material for sequencing was blood. Receptors originate from a woman aged 80 or over in good health. Both conserved end residues are part of each CDR3. Fields, in order: clone size, J gene, V gene, D gene, CDR3 protein, CDR3 DNA. The D gene is left open where the match is weak. Only some rows state a clone size, as once, few, many or a class for expanded clones.

abundance: few
j_gene: TRBJ2-3
v_gene: TRBV19
d_gene: TRBD2
CDR3aa: CATGSGTSARDTQYF
CDR3nt: TGTGCCACGGGATCCGGGACTAGCGCGAGAGATACGCAGTATTTT

abundance: few
j_gene: TRBJ1-1
v_gene: TRBV20-1
d_gene: -
CDR3aa: CSASGGGQDEAFF
CDR3nt: TGCAGTGCCTCGGGGGGAGGTCAGGATGAAGCTTTCTTT

abundance: -
j_gene: TRBJ1-1
v_gene: TRBV3-1
d_gene: -
CDR3aa: CASSPTGIEAFF
CDR3nt: TGTGCCAGCAGCCCCACAGGAATTGAAGCTTTCTTT

abundance: many
j_gene: TRBJ2-7
v_gene: TRBV6-2/TRBV6-3
d_gene: -
CDR3aa: CASSYAGSSYEQYF
CDR3nt: TGTGCCAGCAGTTACGCGGGGAGCTCCTACGAGCAGTACTTC

abundance: -
j_gene: TRBJ2-7
v_gene: TRBV7-3
d_gene: TRBD1
CDR3aa: CASSEGAGGFYEQYF
CDR3nt: TGTGCCAGCAGCGAAGGGGCAGGGGGCTTCTACGAGCAGTACTTC

abundance: many
j_gene: TRBJ2-5
v_gene: TRBV5-6
d_gene: -
CDR3aa: CASSLVSVAEETQYF
CDR3nt: TGTGCCAGCAGCTTGGTGTCAGTGGCGGAAGAGACCCAGTACTTC

abundance: few
j_gene: TRBJ1-4
v_gene: TRBV30
d_gene: TRBD1
CDR3aa: CAWSRQGSGEKLFF
CDR3nt: TGTGCCTGGAGCCGACAGGGATCGGGTGAAAAACTGTTTTTT

abundance: many
j_gene: TRBJ2-7
v_gene: TRBV28
d_gene: -
CDR3aa: CASSFSGDGSYEQYF
CDR3nt: TGTGCCAGCAGTTTTTCGGGGGACGGGAGCTACGAGCAGTACTTC

abundance: few
j_gene: TRBJ1-1
v_gene: TRBV20-1
d_gene: -
CDR3aa: CSASKRRTEAFF
CDR3nt: TGCAGTGCTAGTAAGAGGCGCACTGAAGCTTTCTTT

abundance: few
j_gene: TRBJ2-2
v_gene: TRBV7-9
d_gene: -
CDR3aa: CASSFKTEGKNTGELFF
CDR3nt: TGTGCCAGCAGCTTTAAAACGGAGGGAAAGAACACCGGGGAGCTGTTTTTT

abundance: many
j_gene: TRBJ1-5
v_gene: TRBV7-6
d_gene: TRBD1
CDR3aa: CASSLGAGGRNQPQHF
CDR3nt: TGTGCCAGCAGCTTAGGGGCAGGGGGAAGAAATCAGCCCCAGCATTTT

abundance: many
j_gene: TRBJ2-3
v_gene: TRBV7-2
d_gene: -
CDR3aa: CASSLAQPGAADTQYF
CDR3nt: TGTGCCAGCAGCTTAGCCCAACCGGGGGCGGCAGATACGCAGTATTTT

abundance: -
j_gene: TRBJ2-1
v_gene: TRBV5-1
d_gene: TRBD1
CDR3aa: CASREGTESYTEQFF
CDR3nt: TGCGCCAGCAGGGAAGGGACAGAATCCTACACTGAGCAGTTCTTC

abundance: once
j_gene: TRBJ2-5
v_gene: TRBV5-1
d_gene: -
CDR3aa: CASSLHLDTANQETQYF
CDR3nt: TGCGCCAGCAGCTTGCACCTGGACACGGCGAACCAAGAGACCCAGTACTTC

abundance: -
j_gene: TRBJ1-5
v_gene: TRBV30
d_gene: -
CDR3aa: CAWTSGGGQPQHF
CDR3nt: TGTGCCTGGACGTCGGGGGGGGGTCAGCCCCAGCATTTT

abundance: -
j_gene: TRBJ1-1
v_gene: TRBV20-1
d_gene: -
CDR3aa: CSARDIQGTEAFF
CDR3nt: TGCAGTGCTAGAGATATACAAGGAACTGAAGCTTTCTTT

abundance: -
j_gene: TRBJ2-2
v_gene: TRBV28
d_gene: -
CDR3aa: CASREAGELFF
CDR3nt: TGTGCCAGCAGGGAGGCCGGGGAGCTGTTTTTT

abundance: few
j_gene: TRBJ1-6
v_gene: TRBV5-6
d_gene: -
CDR3aa: CASSPPGHQRQDSPLHF
CDR3nt: TGTGCCAGCAGCCCTCCGGGACACCAAAGGCAAGATTCACCCCTCCACTTT

abundance: many
j_gene: TRBJ2-7
v_gene: TRBV7-9
d_gene: TRBD1
CDR3aa: CASSWEGTGTVEQYF
CDR3nt: TGTGCCAGCAGCTGGGAGGGGACAGGGACCGTCGAGCAGTACTTC

abundance: many
j_gene: TRBJ1-5
v_gene: TRBV6-2/TRBV6-3
d_gene: -
CDR3aa: CASRYGTDPRPQHF
CDR3nt: TGTGCCAGCAGATATGGGACTGACCCACGGCCCCAGCATTTT

abundance: many
j_gene: TRBJ1-1
v_gene: TRBV20-1
d_gene: TRBD1
CDR3aa: CSARPGQGYSEAFF
CDR3nt: TGCAGTGCTAGACCCGGACAGGGGTATTCTGAAGCTTTCTTT

abundance: many
j_gene: TRBJ2-6
v_gene: TRBV27
d_gene: -
CDR3aa: CASSHRVRSGANVLTF
CDR3nt: TGTGCCAGCAGCCACAGGGTGAGGTCTGGGGCCAACGTCCTGACTTTC

abundance: -
j_gene: TRBJ2-7
v_gene: TRBV27
d_gene: -
CDR3aa: CASSYLPGWGEQYF
CDR3nt: TGTGCCAGCAGTTATTTACCAGGTTGGGGCGAGCAGTACTTC

abundance: -
j_gene: TRBJ2-5
v_gene: TRBV7-9
d_gene: -
CDR3aa: CASSFVGSETQYF
CDR3nt: TGTGCCAGCAGCTTTGTAGGATCGGAGACCCAGTACTTC

abundance: few
j_gene: TRBJ1-2
v_gene: TRBV5-1
d_gene: TRBD1
CDR3aa: CASSGTGGYHGYTF
CDR3nt: TGCGCCAGCAGCGGGACAGGGGGATATCATGGCTACACCTTC

abundance: few
j_gene: TRBJ2-7
v_gene: TRBV12-3/TRBV12-4
d_gene: -
CDR3aa: CASSLPAASYGQYF
CDR3nt: TGTGCCAGCAGTTTACCAGCGGCTTCCTACGGGCAGTACTTC

abundance: -
j_gene: TRBJ2-7
v_gene: TRBV2
d_gene: -
CDR3aa: CAGALEDGGTYEQYF
CDR3nt: TGTGCTGGCGCTCTCGAGGACGGGGGCACTTACGAGCAGTACTTC

abundance: -
j_gene: TRBJ2-2
v_gene: TRBV5-1
d_gene: -
CDR3aa: CPSSLNRNTGELFF
CDR3nt: TGCCCCAGCAGCTTGAACCGGAACACCGGGGAGCTGTTTTTT

abundance: many
j_gene: TRBJ2-5
v_gene: TRBV4-2
d_gene: -
CDR3aa: CASSQDGGAQETQYF
CDR3nt: TGTGCCAGCAGCCAAGATGGAGGGGCCCAAGAGACCCAGTACTTC

abundance: -
j_gene: TRBJ1-6
v_gene: TRBV20-1
d_gene: -
CDR3aa: CSARANSPLHF
CDR3nt: TGCAGTGCTAGAGCGAATTCACCCCTCCACTTT

abundance: many
j_gene: TRBJ2-5
v_gene: TRBV2
d_gene: -
CDR3aa: CASHRDGGETQYF
CDR3nt: TGTGCCAGCCATCGGGACGGGGGAGAGACCCAGTACTTC

abundance: many
j_gene: TRBJ2-1
v_gene: TRBV5-1
d_gene: -
CDR3aa: CASSIPSYNEQFF
CDR3nt: TGCGCCAGCAGCATACCAAGTTACAATGAGCAGTTCTTC

abundance: -
j_gene: TRBJ2-3
v_gene: TRBV12-3/TRBV12-4
d_gene: -
CDR3aa: CASSFPGSRTDTQYF
CDR3nt: TGTGCCAGCAGTTTCCCTGGGTCTCGCACAGATACGCAGTATTTT

abundance: many
j_gene: TRBJ1-5
v_gene: TRBV5-1
d_gene: -
CDR3aa: CASSLEGEGQPQHF
CDR3nt: TGCGCCAGCAGCTTGGAAGGGGAGGGACAGCCCCAGCATTTT

abundance: -
j_gene: TRBJ2-1
v_gene: TRBV11-3
d_gene: TRBD1
CDR3aa: CASSYTGAGRDEQFF
CDR3nt: TGTGCCAGCAGCTATACAGGGGCCGGAAGGGATGAGCAGTTCTTC

abundance: once
j_gene: TRBJ1-5
v_gene: TRBV5-5
d_gene: TRBD1
CDR3aa: CASSYGDSAIVPQHF
CDR3nt: TGTGCCAGCAGCTACGGGGACAGCGCAATCGTGCCCCAGCATTTT

abundance: -
j_gene: TRBJ1-5
v_gene: TRBV15
d_gene: -
CDR3aa: CATSRDKGGPQHF
CDR3nt: TGTGCCACCAGCAGAGATAAGGGGGGACCCCAGCATTTT

abundance: -
j_gene: TRBJ2-3
v_gene: TRBV20-1
d_gene: -
CDR3aa: CSATGHPTRDTQYF
CDR3nt: TGCAGTGCTACTGGACATCCAACCAGGGATACGCAGTATTTT

abundance: -
j_gene: TRBJ2-7
v_gene: TRBV10-3
d_gene: TRBD1
CDR3aa: CTTYHGTGGSNEQYF
CDR3nt: TGTACCACCTATCACGGGACAGGGGGCTCAAATGAGCAGTACTTC

abundance: -
j_gene: TRBJ2-5
v_gene: TRBV11-2
d_gene: TRBD2
CDR3aa: CASSLGTSGRAGRAGRETQYF
CDR3nt: TGTGCCAGCAGCTTAGGGACTAGCGGGAGGGCTGGTCGGGCTGGTCGAGAGACCCAGTACTTC

abundance: many
j_gene: TRBJ2-1
v_gene: TRBV5-1
d_gene: TRBD1
CDR3aa: CASSYGQGGEQFF
CDR3nt: TGCGCCAGCAGCTACGGACAGGGCGGGGAGCAGTTCTTC

abundance: many
j_gene: TRBJ1-6
v_gene: TRBV12-3/TRBV12-4
d_gene: TRBD1
CDR3aa: CASSGGDSGNSPLHF
CDR3nt: TGTGCCAGCAGTGGGGGGGACAGCGGTAATTCACCCCTCCACTTT

abundance: few
j_gene: TRBJ1-2
v_gene: TRBV28
d_gene: TRBD1
CDR3aa: CASTLAGDRGLYGYTF
CDR3nt: TGTGCCAGCACCCTGGCGGGGGACAGGGGGTTGTATGGCTACACCTTC

abundance: -
j_gene: TRBJ1-1
v_gene: TRBV4-1
d_gene: TRBD1
CDR3aa: CASSYTPPTGGSTEAFF
CDR3nt: TGCGCCAGCAGCTACACTCCCCCGACAGGGGGTAGCACTGAAGCTTTCTTT

abundance: many
j_gene: TRBJ2-1
v_gene: TRBV18
d_gene: TRBD1
CDR3aa: CASSRNIRRPSGQGKYNEQFF
CDR3nt: TGTGCCAGCTCTCGCAACATCCGCCGTCCGTCGGGACAGGGGAAATACAATGAGCAGTTCTTC

abundance: -
j_gene: TRBJ2-6
v_gene: TRBV6-1
d_gene: TRBD2
CDR3aa: CASKGPEREAFYSGANVLTF
CDR3nt: TGTGCCAGCAAAGGTCCCGAGCGGGAGGCCTTTTACTCTGGGGCCAACGTCCTGACTTTC

abundance: -
j_gene: TRBJ2-7
v_gene: TRBV20-1
d_gene: TRBD1
CDR3aa: CSAQLPEDRVRHEQYF
CDR3nt: TGCAGTGCTCAACTCCCCGAGGACAGGGTGCGTCACGAGCAGTACTTC

abundance: once
j_gene: TRBJ1-1
v_gene: TRBV12-3/TRBV12-4
d_gene: -
CDR3aa: CASSRRVAFF
CDR3nt: TGTGCCAGCAGTCGCAGGGTGGCTTTCTTT

abundance: -
j_gene: TRBJ2-2
v_gene: TRBV6-6
d_gene: -
CDR3aa: CASSYRGNKDGERFF
CDR3nt: TGTGCCAGCAGTTACAGGGGAAATAAGGACGGGGAGCGGTTTTTT

abundance: many
j_gene: TRBJ2-3
v_gene: TRBV5-1
d_gene: -
CDR3aa: CASSYREGSTDTQYF
CDR3nt: TGCGCCAGCAGCTATCGAGAAGGGAGCACAGATACGCAGTATTTT